The sequence of this T cell receptor beta chain was determined in a study of T cell responses to AZD1222 COVID-19 vaccine. Assay used: immunoSEQ multiplex PCR; TCRdb lists only in-frame clones, some missing. The repertoire includes roughly 150,000 clones, more than 90% of them detected once, and 1.6% sits in the top ten. Germline loops: CDR1 SQVTM, CDR2 ANQGSEA. The CDR3 sequence is 12 residues long. The germline V and J ends were trimmed by 4 bases and 3 bases, with 7 bases remaining between them. The TCR comes from an adult in good health. Sequenced here: peripheral blood, sampled on day 0 of AZD1222 vaccination. The V gene is TRBV29-1, the J gene TRBJ1-5; TRBD1 is a possible D gene (6 bases). CDR3 residues: CSVGQVNQPQHF. As DNA, the CDR3 is TGCAGCGTTGGACAGGTCAATCAGCCCCAGCATTTT. The full variable domain, completed using reference TRBV29-1 and TRBJ1-5, is SAVISQKPSRDICQRGTSLTIQCQVDSQVTMMFWYRQQPGQSLTLIATANQGSEATYESGFVIDKFPISRPNLTFSTLTVSNMSPEDSSIYLCSVGQVNQPQHFGDGTRLSIL.